The entry below describes one T cell receptor (beta chain). This clone was picked up many times. This receptor's antigen is unknown. One base away there is no much larger clone; base qualities are not given. These data are taken from a study of shared clonotypes between healthy human individuals (dated by TCRdb to about 2020). At the level of the whole study: The cohort included three men and a couple of women between 18 and 49 years of age. Per donor, leukapheresis produced somewhere between about 0.94 and 8.9 billion PBMCs. For each donor, CD4 naive and CD4 memory were each run on three plates, CD8 naive on two plates, and CD8 memory on one plate. The study deeply sequenced blood TCR repertoires of about 5 healthy adults to estimate repertoire size and the extent of clonotype sharing between individuals. Different laboratories and diverse techniques were used to prepare libraries and sequence TCR repertoires, to increase sequencing depth and limit assay-specific biases.

Using the deep immunoSEQ assay, TCR CDR3 regions were amplified from genomic DNA by multiplex PCR. Genomic DNA extracted from each cell subset was distributed evenly over all wells of several immunoSEQ 96-well plates, and each plate served as one replicate. For sorted subsets, approximately 210 ng of genomic DNA, equivalent to roughly 33,000 T cell genomes, went into each replicate PCR. Purified libraries were measured with a Qubit 3.0 fluorometer, size-checked on a Bioanalyzer 2100, and measured again with the KAPA Library Quantification kit. Every immunoSEQ 96-well plate was sequenced on a separate single-read 150-cycle Illumina NextSeq 550 flow cell. In the paper's pipeline: Because only junctional sequences without quality scores were contained in the immunoSEQ output, filtering matching that applied to full-length reads could not be performed. To assign V/J genes and CDR3, sequences were annotated using PyIR, a Python wrapper for IgBLAST v1.9, with IMGT germline references. Reads were removed for weak V/J assignments (E-value above 1e-6), missing CDR3, stop codons, out-of-frame junctions, or ambiguous translated residues. V3J clonotypes were defined as sequences sharing the same inferred V gene, J gene, and CDR3 amino acid sequence. Percentage overlap between repertoires was computed as shared unique clonotypes divided by the size of the smaller repertoire. Repertoire richness was assessed with RTK rarefaction, the Chao1 estimator, and Recon v2.1 estimates of unobserved clonotypes. Generation probabilities were computed with OLGA for all TCRbeta clonotypes obtained by the gDNA method from four donors. The immuneACCESS repertoire file appears here via TCRdb, limited to in-frame rearrangements. These files lack a portion of the clones; in checked studies, under half of the deficit traces to unresolved V genes, and the cause of the others is not known. That table furnishes V, J and clone size, whereas the DNA furnished D and trimming. The table for this sample lists 450,000 to 700,000 clones; over 95% of them were counted only once. The biggest ten clones account for about 0.11% of the sample.

CD8 naive samples consisted of CD45RO-negative cells that were positively selected for CCR7, yielding a CD45RA+CCR7+ population without TemRA cells. The donors were healthy, HIV-negative adults who had no recently reported acute infections or vaccinations. Only Caucasian adults living in Nashville, Tennessee, USA were represented among the donors. Blood was obtained by leukapheresis, after which PBMCs were separated by Ficoll-Histopaque density gradient centrifugation and cryopreserved in liquid nitrogen vapor phase. Purity and quantity of every magnetically sorted T cell population were checked by analytical flow cytometry. From each sorted fraction, genomic DNA was isolated and quantified by UV absorbance on a Nanodrop 2000c. Study-wide findings and limitations: Only blood was sampled, and tissue TCR repertoires likely differ from those in blood. Clonotypes shared by all four sorted-subset donors showed higher generation probabilities than non-shared clonotypes. The genetic and exposure-history diversity represented was limited by the small number of donors. Naive subsets generally had larger estimated clonotype richness than memory subsets did. Based on pairwise subsampling, the degree of clonotype sharing among donors was expected to be affected by sequencing depth. When four donors were compared, the shared fraction of clonotypes was about 5% for naive CD4, about 4% for naive CD8, 2.3% for memory CD4, and 0.35% to 0.4% for memory CD8. Incomplete sequencing was indicated by rarefaction of sorted-subset datasets, despite the large sequencing depth.

This clonotype was obtained from a young woman in good health. Specimen: naive CD8+ T cells sorted from blood. What this sample's cell subset or site label stands for: CD45RA+CCR7+.

The nucleotides read TGTGCCAGCAGCTCGACGCATGAGCAGTTCTTC. Protein translation: CASSSTHEQFF. The sequence joins TRBV5-4 to TRBJ2-1; no D segment can be confidently identified. From the cysteine up to the phenylalanine, the CDR3 has a length of 11 residues. This entry keeps only the CDR3 DNA: 33 bases, framed from base 1. Taken from the germline V gene (reference sequence), the CDR1 and CDR2 loops are SGHNT and YYREEE. Trimming removed 3 bases from V and 8 bases from J, leaving 6 bases between the germline ends.